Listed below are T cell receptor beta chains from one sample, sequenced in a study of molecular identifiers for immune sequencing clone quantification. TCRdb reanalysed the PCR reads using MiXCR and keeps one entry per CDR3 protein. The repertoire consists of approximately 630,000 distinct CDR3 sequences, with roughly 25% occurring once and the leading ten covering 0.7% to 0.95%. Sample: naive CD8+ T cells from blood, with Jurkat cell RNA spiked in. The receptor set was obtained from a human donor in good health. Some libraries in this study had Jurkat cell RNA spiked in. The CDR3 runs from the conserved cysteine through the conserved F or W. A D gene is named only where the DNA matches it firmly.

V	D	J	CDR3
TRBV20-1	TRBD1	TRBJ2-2	CSAPDRGANTEELFF
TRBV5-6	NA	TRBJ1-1	CASSLSHSGTEAFF
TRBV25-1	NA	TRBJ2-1	CASSETLAGGDEQFF
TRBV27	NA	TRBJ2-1	CASSLGPNGQQFF
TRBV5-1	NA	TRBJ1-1	CASSFVEIGAWEAFF
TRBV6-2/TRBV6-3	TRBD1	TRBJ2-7	CASNYRPGQGRYEQYF
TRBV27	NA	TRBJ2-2	CASSLSRSTGELLF
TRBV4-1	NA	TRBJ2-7	CASRQSAKVSYEQYF
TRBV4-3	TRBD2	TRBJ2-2	CASSQGTSGNTGELFF
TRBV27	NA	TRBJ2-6	CASSLQGGGANVLTF
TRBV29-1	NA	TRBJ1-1	CSVGGGLNTEAFF